This TCR beta chain originates from a study of regulatory T cells in long-lasting Graves disease. Study at large: Patients met the persistent Graves' disease definition after over 5 years of antithyroid drugs with positive TSH receptor antibodies.

Documented time point: persistent/refractory GD, antithyroid drugs over 5 years with positive TRAb. PBMC RNA was the source of the TCR library. In this cohort, patients came from an endocrinology department located in Xi'an, China. Whole-study findings and limits: Persistent disease samples used TRBV28, TRBJ1-2 and TRBJ2-5 preferentially. TCR diversity was lower in persistent than newly diagnosed Graves' disease.

CDR3 length: 13 residues. For TCR beta, libraries came from iRepertoire HTBI primers and Arm-PCR of CDR3 regions. Using its own MiXCR run on the multiplex PCR reads, TCRdb lists one record per CDR3 protein. The table includes 400,000 or so distinct CDR3 sequences, 20% to 30% detected once. As for this clonotype: The antigen is undetermined. At one of its ends the junction is not consistent with the germline gene, which may arise from a read error.

This sequence was found in a female donor with Graves disease. The chain recombines TRBV12-3 or TRBV12-4 with TRBJ1-2; D remains unclear. The sequenced sample was peripheral blood mononuclear cells (PBMCs), obtained when the disease was refractory, from a patient treated with antithyroid drugs. CDR3: CASSFRSNYGYTF. The CDR3 DNA sequence: TGCGCCAGCAGTTTCCGTTCTAACTATGGCTACACCTTC.